Shown below are 24 T cell receptor beta chains from a single sample sequenced in a study of shared clonotypes between healthy human individuals. The data were produced by immunoSEQ multiplex PCR, yet TCRdb's version contains in-frame clones alone and is incomplete. The data contain about 680,000 clones, 55% to 75% of them singletons. Sequenced input: memory CD4+ T cells sorted from blood. Subset noted: CD45RA-negative fraction. The receptors were gathered from a woman aged 25 to 45 in good health.

This chain links TRBV11-2 with TRBJ2-2; TRBD1 is a possible D gene (6 bases). With 7 bases removed from V and 1 base from J, the gap between germline ends came to 13 bases. CDR3 length: 15 residues. CDR1 is SGHAT and CDR2 is FQNNGV in the germline V gene. In nucleotides, the CDR3 is TGTGCCAGCACCTCCCCAGGGGTGAACACCGGGGAGCTGTTTTTT. Protein sequence: CASTSPGVNTGELFF.

The table lists this clone with a few counts. The chain couples TRBV30 to TRBJ1-4, with a weak D call TRBD1 (6 bases). The V end was cut by 0 bases, the J end by 5 bases, with 13 bases between. Germline CDR1 GTSNPN, CDR2 SVGIG (reference sequence). The CDR3 extends over 15 amino acids. The CDR3 is CAWSVTGTRNEKLFF. The CDR3 region has the DNA TGTGCCTGGAGTGTCACAGGGACCCGGAATGAAAAACTGTTTTTT.

This sequence joins TRBV28 and TRBJ2-7, with a possible D match to TRBD2 (5 bases). This CDR3 comprises 15 residues. Trimming pared 3 bases from V and 3 bases from J, leaving 15 bases between. Germline CDR1 and CDR2: MDHEN and SYDVKM. CDR3 amino acids: CASSLAGLYSYEQYF. DNA of the CDR3: TGTGCCAGCAGTTTGGCGGGCCTTTATAGCTACGAGCAGTACTTC.

V gene TRBV10-1 combines with J gene TRBJ2-7; 12 bases are a match to TRBD2. CDR3 length: 17 amino acids. Germline V lookup: CDR1 WNHNN, CDR2 SYGVQD (reference sequence). V shed 1 base and J 5 bases; nucleotides not matched to a gene: 9. DNA for the CDR3: TGCGCCAGCAGTGAGTTTGGTCTAGCGGGAGGGAAGAACGAGCAGTACTTC. It is translated as CASSEFGLAGGKNEQYF.

This clone showed up just once. The rearrangement uses TRBV28 and TRBJ1-2, with D possibly being TRBD1 (6 bases). The CDR3 length is 13 residues. V gave up 7 bases and J gave up 8 bases, with 17 bases separating them. In germline, CDR1 is MDHEN, CDR2 SYDVKM. CDR3: CASNNWTAVGYTF. CDR3 nucleotides: TGTGCCAGCAATAATTGGACAGCGGTCGGCTACACCTTC.

This clone has a handful of counts. The chain joins TRBV7-9 to TRBJ2-4; 8 positions agree with TRBD1. Germline assignment: CDR1 SEHNR and CDR2 FQNEAQ (reference sequence). There are 16 residues in the CDR3. V shed 5 bases and J 0 bases; nucleotides not matched to a gene: 6. DNA of the CDR3: TGTGCCAGCAGCCAAGGACAGGGTCTAGCCAAAAACATTCAGTACTTC. Encoded protein: CASSQGQGLAKNIQYF.

The genes are TRBV29-1 and TRBJ2-1, with D perhaps TRBD2 (6 bases). The CDR3 runs to 15 residues. Germline loops: CDR1 SQVTM, CDR2 ANQGSEA. The ends were cut back, 6 bases at V and 4 bases at J, with 19 bases in the middle. The CDR3 DNA reads TGCAGCGTCGATACGGAGCGGGCCCCTTACAATGAGCAGTTCTTC. Its protein is CSVDTERAPYNEQFF.

V usage is TRBV28 and J usage is TRBJ1-5; D is undetermined. Germline V gene data show CDR1 as MDHEN and CDR2 as SYDVKM. The CDR3 spans 14 residues. Trimming stripped 6 bases from V and 7 bases from J, with 16 bases between. The CDR3 DNA follows: TGTGCCAGCAGACGAGGGCAAGTCAGGCAGCCCCAGCATTTT. The encoded protein is CASRRGQVRQPQHF.

This clone was detected only once. The chain uses TRBV11-2 and TRBJ2-5; D gene unclear. Looked up from germline, CDR1 is SGHAT and CDR2 is FQNNGV. This CDR3 is 15 amino acids long. Trimming took 2 bases from V and 4 from J, leaving 14 bases between them. The CDR3 loop is CASSLNLGLTETQYF. In nucleotides, the CDR3 is TGTGCCAGCAGCTTAAACCTAGGTTTAACAGAGACCCAGTACTTC.

V usage is TRBV4-2 and J usage is TRBJ2-3, with D perhaps matching TRBD1 or TRBD2 (6 bases each). Trimming took 3 bases from V and 2 from J, leaving 12 bases between them. The CDR3 is 15 amino acids. Germline V CDR1 and CDR2: LGHNA, YNFKEQ. In nucleotides, the CDR3 is TGTGCCAGCAGCCAGGGGGGCGGGGCCACAGATACGCAGTATTTT. This sequence encodes CASSQGGGATDTQYF.

This clone was counted at least ten times. The chain combines TRBV27 with TRBJ1-2; 7 positions match TRBD1. Germline V gives CDR1 MNHEY, CDR2 SMNVEV (reference sequence). V lost 2 bases, J lost 12 bases, and 9 bases stayed unmatched. This CDR3 is built from 13 residues. In DNA form, the CDR3 reads TGTGCCAGCAGTTTAGGTCCCGGCAGGGGGAACACCTTC. Translation gives CASSLGPGRGNTF.

The rearrangement uses TRBV5-6 and TRBJ2-7, with D maybe TRBD1 (6 bases). V lost 3 bases and J 3 bases, leaving 13 bases between the germline ends. The CDR3 length is 14 residues. Germline CDR1 SGHDT, CDR2 YYEEEE. The CDR3 DNA reads as TGTGCCAGCAGCTCCAAGACAGGATACTACGAGCAGTACTTC. It encodes CASSSKTGYYEQYF.

This rearrangement joins TRBV19 to TRBJ2-1; D not certain. Trimming removed 8 bases from V and 3 bases from J, with 14 bases in between. This CDR3 contains 14 residues. The germline V gene encodes CDR1 LNHDA and CDR2 SQIVND (reference sequence). The CDR3 DNA is TGTGCCAGTCGGCGCGGAGTAGACTACAATGAGCAGTTCTTC. This translates into CASRRGVDYNEQFF.

The CDR3 here is CASSLGLGAGGSYNEQFF. CDR3 nucleotides: TGTGCCAGCAGCTTAGGACTCGGAGCGGGAGGCTCCTACAATGAGCAGTTCTTC. J is TRBJ2-1 and V is TRBV7-3, with 9 positions matching TRBD2. The CDR3 contains 18 residues. The germline V gene has CDR1 SGHTA and CDR2 FQGTGA. Losses at the gene ends were 2 bases for V and 0 bases for J; bases not matched to a gene: 8. The entire variable domain, with the rest obtained from reference TRBV7-3 and TRBJ2-1, is as follows: GAGVSQTPSNKVTEKGKYVELRCDPISGHTALYWYRQSLGQGPEFLIYFQGTGAADDSGLPNDRFFAVRPEGSVSTLKIQRTERGDSAVYLCASSLGLGAGGSYNEQFFGPGTRLTVL.

This clone was found many times. This sequence joins TRBV25-1 and TRBJ2-7, with 7 nucleotides matching TRBD2. The CDR3 length is 13 residues. J was trimmed by 3 bases and V by 8 bases; bases with no gene match: 7. The germline V gene encodes CDR1 MGHDK and CDR2 SYGVNS. This CDR3 is CASSTGGVYEQYF. CDR3 nucleotides: TGTGCCAGCTCTACGGGGGGAGTCTACGAGCAGTACTTC.

The rearrangement links TRBV11-2 to TRBJ1-3; D unresolved. There are 12 residues in the CDR3. The V end was cut by 5 bases, the J end by 4 bases, with 6 bases between. CDR1 and CDR2 from the germline V gene are SGHAT and FQNNGV. CDR3 DNA: TGTGCCAGCAGCCCAAAGGGAAACACCATATATTTT. This codes for CASSPKGNTIYF.

The chain is built from TRBV11-3 and TRBJ1-1, with a possible D match to TRBD1 (5 bases). V gave up 3 bases and J gave up 8 bases, with 10 bases separating them. The CDR3 length is 12 residues. Germline V gives CDR1 SGHNT, CDR2 YENEEA. CDR3 region: CASSFTGEEAFF. The CDR3 DNA follows: TGTGCCAGCAGCTTTACAGGCGAGGAAGCTTTCTTT.

The chain's CDR3 is CASSLGWQGGEKLFF. The CDR3 bases are TGTGCCAGCAGCTTGGGTTGGCAGGGAGGTGAAAAACTGTTTTTT. The genes are TRBV5-5 and TRBJ1-4, with D possibly being TRBD1 (5 bases). The germline V gene has CDR1 SGHKS and CDR2 YYEKEE (reference sequence). This CDR3 spans 15 amino acids. Trimming removed 0 bases from V and 7 bases from J, with 13 bases in between.

The CDR3 reads CSASANHEQYF. The CDR3 bases are TGCAGTGCTAGCGCAAATCACGAGCAGTACTTC. The chain is built from TRBV20-1 and TRBJ2-7; D remains ambiguous. The length of the CDR3 is 11 residues. V lost 3 bases and J 5 bases, leaving 8 bases between the germline ends. The V gene's germline CDR1 is DFQATT and CDR2 SNEGSKA (reference sequence).

The chain recombines TRBV11-2 with TRBJ2-2; 8 bases agree with TRBD2. Unmatched junction bases numbered 11, after V lost 6 bases and J lost 8 bases. The CDR3 is 15 amino acids. Looked up from germline, CDR1 is SGHAT and CDR2 is FQNNGV. The CDR3 region has the DNA TGTGCCAGCAGAAACCCGACTAGCGTACGAGGGGAGCTGTTTTTT. It is translated as CASRNPTSVRGELFF.

The V call is TRBV5-1, the J call TRBJ1-4; D is ambiguous. The length of the CDR3 is 13 residues. Trimming stripped 0 bases from V and 6 bases from J, with 6 bases between. CDR1 and CDR2 (germline): SGHRS, YFSETQ. The CDR3 spells CASSLAEDEKLFF. The CDR3 region has the DNA TGCGCCAGCAGCTTGGCCGAGGATGAAAAACTGTTTTTT.

V gene TRBV5-1 combines with J gene TRBJ2-7; 7 positions match TRBD1. The length of the CDR3 is 14 residues. Looked up from germline, CDR1 is SGHRS and CDR2 is YFSETQ. Trimming removed 2 bases from V and 4 bases from J; junction bases left unmatched: 6. The CDR3 loop reads CASSFGTADYEQYF. CDR3 bases: TGCGCCAGCAGCTTTGGGACAGCAGATTACGAGCAGTACTTC.

This chain connects TRBV30 to TRBJ1-3; D is uncertain. V was trimmed by 1 base and J by 3 bases, leaving 4 bases between them. Per the germline V gene, CDR1 is GTSNPN and CDR2 is SVGIG (reference sequence). This CDR3 is 12 amino acids long. CDR3 in amino acids: CAWSGGGNTIYF. The DNA of the CDR3 is TGTGCCTGGAGTGGAGGTGGAAACACCATATATTTT.

This chain joins TRBV28 and TRBJ1-3; D perhaps matches TRBD1 (5 bases). Trimming left V 1 base short and J 0 bases short, with 7 bases between. The CDR3 sequence is 15 residues long. Germline lookup yields CDR1 MDHEN and CDR2 SYDVKM. The DNA of the CDR3 is TGTGCCAGCAGTTTATCGGGGGACTCTGGAAACACCATATATTTT. Translated, it gives CASSLSGDSGNTIYF.